This TCR beta chain was observed in a study of graft-versus-host responses after intestinal transplantation. Across the study: Every recipient had anti-thymocyte globulin induction and approximately three years of tacrolimus plus steroids.

Using immunoSEQ multiplex PCR, the repertoire was profiled, and TCRdb retains in-frame clones only, with some absent. The sample has around 96,000 clones, around 90% seen once; the top ten hold roughly 0.17%. The CDR3 loop spans 16 amino acids. CDR1 GTSNPN and CDR2 SVGIG come from the germline V gene (reference sequence). Trimming cost V 2 bases and J 2 bases, with 16 bases left between them. Of note for this clone: The antigen remains unidentified.

This chain links TRBV30 with TRBJ2-1; possibly TRBD2 for D (6 bases). The TCR sequence derives from a human donor who received an intestinal transplant. Sample: unstimulated CD4+ T cells sorted from spleen or lymph node cells, taken before intestinal transplant. CDR3 in amino acids: CAWSQIGLSTYNEQFF. The CDR3 DNA sequence: TGTGCCTGGAGTCAAATCGGACTATCAACCTACAATGAGCAGTTCTTC.